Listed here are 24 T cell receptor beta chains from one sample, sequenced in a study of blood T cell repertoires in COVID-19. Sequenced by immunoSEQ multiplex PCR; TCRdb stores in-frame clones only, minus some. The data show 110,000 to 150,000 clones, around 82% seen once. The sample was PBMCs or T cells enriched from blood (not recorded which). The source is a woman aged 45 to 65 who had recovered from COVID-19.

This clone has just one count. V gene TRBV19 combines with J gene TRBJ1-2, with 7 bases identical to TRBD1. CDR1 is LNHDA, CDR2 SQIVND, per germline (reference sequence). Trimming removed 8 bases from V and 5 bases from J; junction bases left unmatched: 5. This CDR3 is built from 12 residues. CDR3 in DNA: TGTGCCAGTTACAGGGGTCGGTATGGCTACACCTTC. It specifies CASYRGRYGYTF.

CDR3: CASSPAPGDYGYTF. The CDR3, as DNA: TGTGCCAGCTCACCAGCGCCAGGCGACTATGGCTACACCTTC. V usage is TRBV18 and J usage is TRBJ1-2; D is uncertain. Germline assignment: CDR1 KGHSH and CDR2 LQKENI. The V end was cut by 2 bases, the J end by 3 bases, with 10 bases between. This CDR3 is built from 14 residues.

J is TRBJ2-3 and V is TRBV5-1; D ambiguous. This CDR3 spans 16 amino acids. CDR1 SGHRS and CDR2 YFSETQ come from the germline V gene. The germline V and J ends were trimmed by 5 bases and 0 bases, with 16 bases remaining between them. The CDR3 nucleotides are TGCGCCAGCAGTCCGGGTCCGTTGACTAGCACAGATACGCAGTATTTT. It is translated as CASSPGPLTSTDTQYF. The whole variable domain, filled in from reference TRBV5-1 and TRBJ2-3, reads KAGVTQTPRYLIKTRGQQVTLSCSPISGHRSVSWYQQTPGQGLQFLFEYFSETQRNKGNFPGRFSGRQFSNSRSEMNVSTLELGDSALYLCASSPGPLTSTDTQYFGPGTRLTVL.

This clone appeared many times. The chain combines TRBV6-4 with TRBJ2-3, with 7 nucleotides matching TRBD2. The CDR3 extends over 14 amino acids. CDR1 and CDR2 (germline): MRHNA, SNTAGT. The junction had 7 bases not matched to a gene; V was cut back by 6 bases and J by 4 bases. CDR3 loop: CASSLSGGADTQYF. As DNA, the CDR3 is TGTGCCAGCAGCTTGTCGGGGGGTGCAGATACGCAGTATTTT.

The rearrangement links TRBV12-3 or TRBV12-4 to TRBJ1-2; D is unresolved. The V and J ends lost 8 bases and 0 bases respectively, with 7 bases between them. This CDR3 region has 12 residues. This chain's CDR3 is CASGSPNYGYTF. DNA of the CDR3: TGTGCCAGCGGCTCACCTAACTATGGCTACACCTTC.

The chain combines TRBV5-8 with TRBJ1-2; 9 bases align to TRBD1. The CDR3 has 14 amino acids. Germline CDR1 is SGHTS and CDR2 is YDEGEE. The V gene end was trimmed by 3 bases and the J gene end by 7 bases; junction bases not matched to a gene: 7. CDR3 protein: CASSYRDRDSGYTF. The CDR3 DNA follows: TGTGCCAGCAGCTACCGGGACAGGGACAGTGGCTACACCTTC.

CDR3 region: CASSRPGLGDQETQYF. CDR3 sequence (DNA): TGTGCCAGCAGTCGTCCGGGACTAGGGGATCAAGAGACCCAGTACTTC. The J gene is TRBJ2-5, the V gene TRBV7-9, with TRBD2 matching 8 bases. The length of the CDR3 is 16 residues. Germline CDR1 reads SEHNR; CDR2 reads FQNEAQ (reference sequence). The J segment lost 2 bases and the V segment lost 6 bases, leaving 11 bases of the junction unmatched.

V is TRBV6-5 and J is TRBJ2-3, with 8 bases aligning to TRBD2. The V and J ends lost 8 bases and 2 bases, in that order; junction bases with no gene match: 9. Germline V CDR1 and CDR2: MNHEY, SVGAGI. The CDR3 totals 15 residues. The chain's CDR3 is CASQLAGKNTDTQYF. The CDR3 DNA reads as TGTGCCAGCCAGTTAGCGGGGAAGAACACAGATACGCAGTATTTT.

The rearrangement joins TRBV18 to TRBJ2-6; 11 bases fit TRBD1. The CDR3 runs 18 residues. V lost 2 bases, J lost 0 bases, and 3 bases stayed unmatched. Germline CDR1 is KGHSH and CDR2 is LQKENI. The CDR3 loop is CASSPGQGASSGANVLTF. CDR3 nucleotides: TGTGCCAGCTCACCAGGACAGGGGGCTAGCTCTGGGGCCAACGTCCTGACTTTC.

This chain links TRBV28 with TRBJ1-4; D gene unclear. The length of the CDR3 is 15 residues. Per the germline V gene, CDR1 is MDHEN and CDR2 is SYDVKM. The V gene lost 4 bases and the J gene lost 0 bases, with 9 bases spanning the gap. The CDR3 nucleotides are TGTGCCAGCAGTTCTCCGGGAGCAACTAATGAAAAACTGTTTTTT. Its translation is CASSSPGATNEKLFF.

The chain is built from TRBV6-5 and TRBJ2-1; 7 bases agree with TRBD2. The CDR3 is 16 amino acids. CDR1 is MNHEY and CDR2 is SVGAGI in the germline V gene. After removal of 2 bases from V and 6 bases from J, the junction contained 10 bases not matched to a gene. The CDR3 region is CASSYGGTIVRNEQFF. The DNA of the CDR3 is TGTGCCAGCAGTTACGGTGGGACTATCGTGCGCAATGAGCAGTTCTTC.

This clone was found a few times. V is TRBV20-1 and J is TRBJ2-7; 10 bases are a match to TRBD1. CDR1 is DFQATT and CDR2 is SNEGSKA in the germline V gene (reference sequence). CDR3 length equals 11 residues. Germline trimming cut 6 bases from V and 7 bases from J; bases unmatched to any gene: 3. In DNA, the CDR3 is TGCAGTGCGGCGGGACAGGGGGAGCAGTACGTC. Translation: CSAAGQGEQYV.

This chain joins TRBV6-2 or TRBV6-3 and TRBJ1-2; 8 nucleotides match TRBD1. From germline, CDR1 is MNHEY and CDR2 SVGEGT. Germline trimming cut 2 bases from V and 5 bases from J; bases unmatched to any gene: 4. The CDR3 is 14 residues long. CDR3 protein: CASSYGTGVYGYTF. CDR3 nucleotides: TGTGCCAGCAGTTACGGGACAGGCGTATATGGCTACACCTTC.

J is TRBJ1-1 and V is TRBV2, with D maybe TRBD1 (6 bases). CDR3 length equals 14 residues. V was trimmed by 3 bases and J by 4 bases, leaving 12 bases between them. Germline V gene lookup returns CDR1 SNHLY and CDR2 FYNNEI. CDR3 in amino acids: CASSETGIGTEAFF. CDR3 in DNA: TGTGCCAGCAGTGAGACAGGAATTGGCACTGAAGCTTTCTTT.

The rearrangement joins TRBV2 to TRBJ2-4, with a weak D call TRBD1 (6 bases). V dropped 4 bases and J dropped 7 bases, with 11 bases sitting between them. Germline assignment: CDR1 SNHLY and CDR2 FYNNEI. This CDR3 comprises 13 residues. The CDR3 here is CASSGTGQNIQYF. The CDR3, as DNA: TGTGCCAGCAGTGGCACAGGGCAGAACATTCAGTACTTC.

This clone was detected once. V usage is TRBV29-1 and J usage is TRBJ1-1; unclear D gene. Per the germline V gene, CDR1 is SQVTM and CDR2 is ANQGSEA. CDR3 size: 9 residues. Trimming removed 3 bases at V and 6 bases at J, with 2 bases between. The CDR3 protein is CSVDSEAFF. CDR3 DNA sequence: TGCAGCGTTGACTCTGAAGCTTTCTTT.

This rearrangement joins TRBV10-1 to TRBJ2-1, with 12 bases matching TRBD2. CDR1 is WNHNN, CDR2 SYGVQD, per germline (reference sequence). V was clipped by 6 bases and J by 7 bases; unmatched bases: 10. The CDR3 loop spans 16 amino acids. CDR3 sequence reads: CASSPSLAGGRNEQFF. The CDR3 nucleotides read TGCGCCAGCAGCCCTTCTCTAGCGGGGGGGCGAAATGAGCAGTTCTTC.

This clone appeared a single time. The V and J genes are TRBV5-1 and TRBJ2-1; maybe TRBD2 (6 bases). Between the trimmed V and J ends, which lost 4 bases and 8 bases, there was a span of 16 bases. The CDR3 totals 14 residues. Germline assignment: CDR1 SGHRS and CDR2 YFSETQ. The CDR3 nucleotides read TGCGCCAGCAGCGTCATTGGAGGGAGCGATGAGCAGTTCTTC. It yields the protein CASSVIGGSDEQFF.

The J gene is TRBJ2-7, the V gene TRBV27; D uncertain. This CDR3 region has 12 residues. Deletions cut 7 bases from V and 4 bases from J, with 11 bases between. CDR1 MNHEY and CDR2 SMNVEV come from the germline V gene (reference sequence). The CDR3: CASTTVGYEQYV. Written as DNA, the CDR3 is TGTGCCAGCACCACCGTCGGGTACGAGCAGTACGTC.

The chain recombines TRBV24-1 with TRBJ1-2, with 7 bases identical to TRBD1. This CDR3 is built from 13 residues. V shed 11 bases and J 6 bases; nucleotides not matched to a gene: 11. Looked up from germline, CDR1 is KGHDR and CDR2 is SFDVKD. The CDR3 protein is CAIQPRGVNGYTF. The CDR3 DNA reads TGTGCCATTCAACCCAGGGGGGTGAATGGCTACACCTTC.

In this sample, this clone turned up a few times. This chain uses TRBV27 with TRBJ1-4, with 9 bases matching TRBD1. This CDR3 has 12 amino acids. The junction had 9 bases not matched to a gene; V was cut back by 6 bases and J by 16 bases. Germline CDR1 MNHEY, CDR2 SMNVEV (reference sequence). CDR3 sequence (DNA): TGTGCCAGCAGACACGGACAGGGGAGGGAGTTTTTT. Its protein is CASRHGQGREFF. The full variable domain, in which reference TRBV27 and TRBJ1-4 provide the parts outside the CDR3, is EAQVTQNPRYLITVTGKKLTVTCSQNMNHEYMSWYRQDPGLGLRQIYYSMNVEVTDKGDVPEGYKVSRKEKRNFPLILESPSPNQTSLYFCASRHGQGREFFGSGTQLSVL.

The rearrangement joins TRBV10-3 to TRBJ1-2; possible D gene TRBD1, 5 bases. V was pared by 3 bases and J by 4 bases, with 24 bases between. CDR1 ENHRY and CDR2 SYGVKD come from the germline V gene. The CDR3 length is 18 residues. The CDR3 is CAISDLARTRGEGYGYTF. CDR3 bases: TGTGCCATCAGTGATCTAGCACGGACTAGGGGCGAAGGCTATGGCTACACCTTC.

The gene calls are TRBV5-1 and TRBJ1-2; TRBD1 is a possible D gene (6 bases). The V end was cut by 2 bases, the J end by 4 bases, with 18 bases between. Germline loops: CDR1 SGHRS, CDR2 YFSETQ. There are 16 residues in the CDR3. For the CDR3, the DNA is TGCGCCAGCAGCTTAATAGGACAGCCAGACCTCTATGGCTACACCTTC. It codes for CASSLIGQPDLYGYTF.

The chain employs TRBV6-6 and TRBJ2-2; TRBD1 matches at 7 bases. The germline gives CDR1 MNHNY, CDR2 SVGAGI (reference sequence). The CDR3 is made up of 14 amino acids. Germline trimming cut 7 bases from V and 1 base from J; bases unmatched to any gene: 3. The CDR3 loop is CASKGGQNTGELFF. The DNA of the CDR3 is TGTGCCAGCAAAGGGGGCCAGAACACCGGGGAGCTGTTTTTT.